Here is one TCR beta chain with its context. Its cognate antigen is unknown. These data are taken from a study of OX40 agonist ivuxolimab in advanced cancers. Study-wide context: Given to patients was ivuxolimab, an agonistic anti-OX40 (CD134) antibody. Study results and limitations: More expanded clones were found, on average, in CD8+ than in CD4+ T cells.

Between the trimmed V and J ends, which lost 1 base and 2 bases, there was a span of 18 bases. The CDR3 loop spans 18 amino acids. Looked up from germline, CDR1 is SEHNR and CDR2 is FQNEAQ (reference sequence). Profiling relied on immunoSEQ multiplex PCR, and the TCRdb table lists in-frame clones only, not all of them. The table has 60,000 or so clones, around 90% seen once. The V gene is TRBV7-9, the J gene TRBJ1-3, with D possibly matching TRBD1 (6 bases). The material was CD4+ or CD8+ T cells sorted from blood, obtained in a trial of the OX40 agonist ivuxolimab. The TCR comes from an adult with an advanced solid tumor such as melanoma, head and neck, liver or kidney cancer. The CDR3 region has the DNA TGTGCCAGCAGCTTAGGCTCGCCTACAGGGACGACTGGAAACACCATATATTTT. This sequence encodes CASSLGSPTGTTGNTIYF.